The next 12 T cell receptor beta chains were all read from a single sample in a study of beta chain features in type 1 diabetes. Study results and caveats: Type 1 diabetes patients showed a moderate but significant shortening of TCRB CDR3s in all four CD4+ subsets.

The whole isolated RNA underwent reverse transcription, so sequencing captured expressed TCRB transcripts. Sequenced by immunoSEQ multiplex PCR; TCRdb stores in-frame clones only, minus some. The table shows 600,000 to 750,000 clones, with around 11% occurring only once. No cognate antigen is known for these TCRs. The sample comprised naive CD4+ T cells from blood. These TCRs come from a young man with type 1 diabetes.

CDR3: CATSRDGVSLSGANVLTF. The CDR3 bases are TGTGCCACCAGCAGAGATGGGGTATCCCTCTCTGGGGCCAACGTCCTGACTTTC. V is TRBV15 and J is TRBJ2-6; D unresolved. Per germline, CDR1 LNHNV and CDR2 YYDKDF (reference sequence). The ends were cut back, 0 bases at V and 0 bases at J, with 12 bases in the middle. CDR3 length: 18 residues.

This clone occurred a few times. This chain uses TRBV7-2 with TRBJ1-5; no clear D gene. Germline lookup yields CDR1 SGHTA and CDR2 FQGNSA. Trimming stripped 4 bases from V and 5 bases from J, with 15 bases between. The CDR3 length is 15 residues. CDR3 in DNA: TGTGCCAGCAGCTCCTTCTACGTCTCGGATCAGCCCCAGCATTTT. The encoded protein is CASSSFYVSDQPQHF.

The rearrangement uses TRBV25-1 and TRBJ1-1; maybe TRBD1 (6 bases). With 6 bases removed from V and 1 base from J, the gap between germline ends came to 9 bases. Germline lookup yields CDR1 MGHDK and CDR2 SYGVNS. The CDR3 runs to 13 residues. As DNA, the CDR3 is TGTGCCAGCAGCACAGGGAGGAACACTGAAGCTTTCTTT. As protein: CASSTGRNTEAFF.

This clone was counted only a few times. J is TRBJ2-5 and V is TRBV30, with D perhaps matching TRBD2 (6 bases). With 8 bases removed from V and 2 bases from J, the gap between germline ends came to 9 bases. CDR3 size: 11 residues. The germline CDR1 and CDR2 sequences are GTSNPN and SVGIG (reference sequence). This chain's CDR3 is CALDYQETQYF. The CDR3, as DNA: TGTGCCCTGGACTATCAAGAGACCCAGTACTTC.

This clone was detected only a few times. This chain uses TRBV7-9 with TRBJ2-7, with D perhaps TRBD1 (7 bases). Germline CDR1 and CDR2: SEHNR and FQNEAQ (reference sequence). The CDR3 is 19 amino acids. The V end was cut by 5 bases, the J end by 2 bases, with 28 bases between. This CDR3 reads CASSQGGGRGIVMTYEQYF. CDR3 DNA sequence: TGTGCCAGCAGCCAAGGGGGAGGCAGGGGGATCGTAATGACCTACGAGCAGTACTTC.

V usage is TRBV7-9 and J usage is TRBJ1-2; 7 nucleotides line up with TRBD1. Germline V lookup: CDR1 SEHNR, CDR2 FQNEAQ (reference sequence). There are 16 residues in the CDR3. Trimming took 2 bases from V and 2 from J; bases not matched to a gene: 8. CDR3 coding DNA: TGTGCCAGCAGCTTATCGTTTCGACAGGGAAACTATGGCTACACCTTC. It translates to CASSLSFRQGNYGYTF.

This clone was counted a few times. The chain joins TRBV5-1 to TRBJ2-1; D call uncertain. Germline V gene data show CDR1 as SGHRS and CDR2 as YFSETQ. V gave up 5 bases and J gave up 1 base, with 16 bases separating them. This CDR3 has 16 residues. The CDR3 here is CASSLGPDRSYNEQFF. In DNA, the CDR3 is TGCGCCAGCAGTCTTGGGCCAGACCGTTCCTACAATGAGCAGTTCTTC.

This clone was counted between two and nine times. V is TRBV7-2 and J is TRBJ2-7; perhaps TRBD1 as D (6 bases). Trimming shortened V by 2 bases and J by 6 bases, and 17 bases separated the two germline ends. From germline, CDR1 is SGHTA and CDR2 FQGNSA. The CDR3 spans 15 residues. In DNA, the CDR3 is TGTGCCAGCAGCTTACAGGGGAACGGCCCCTCCGAGCAGTACTTC. It specifies CASSLQGNGPSEQYF.

This clone was recorded a few times. This chain uses TRBV4-1 with TRBJ2-3; tentatively, D is TRBD1 or TRBD2 (5 bases each). Trimming pared 3 bases from V and 6 bases from J, leaving 19 bases between. CDR3 length equals 16 residues. Germline CDR1 and CDR2: MGHRA and YSYEKL. CDR3 sequence: CASSQQQAEGRDTQYF. The DNA of the CDR3 is TGCGCCAGCAGCCAGCAACAGGCAGAGGGGCGCGATACGCAGTATTTT.

This clone was observed a handful of times. The genes are TRBV9 and TRBJ1-2, with D perhaps TRBD1 (5 bases). The ends were cut back, 4 bases at V and 4 bases at J, with 17 bases in the middle. Germline V CDR1 and CDR2: SGDLS, YYNGEE. The CDR3 is 15 residues long. The CDR3 is CASSLIKPGRYGYTF. Here the CDR3 DNA reads TGTGCCAGCAGCCTGATCAAACCGGGACGCTATGGCTACACCTTC.

The chain couples TRBV7-8 to TRBJ1-2; possibly TRBD1 for D (6 bases). The CDR3 consists of 14 residues. The V end lost 4 bases, the J end lost 8 bases, and 17 bases lay between the germline ends. CDR1 SGHVS and CDR2 FQNEAQ come from the germline V gene. The CDR3, as DNA: TGTGCCAGCAGCTCTTTACAGGGAGGCATAGGCTACACCTTC. It encodes CASSSLQGGIGYTF.

V gene TRBV29-1 combines with J gene TRBJ2-3; weak D call: TRBD2 (5 bases). The CDR3 covers 15 residues. Between the trimmed V and J ends, which lost 6 bases and 3 bases, there was a span of 19 bases. Germline V gene lookup returns CDR1 SQVTM and CDR2 ANQGSEA. The CDR3 is CSVSLSGTSTDTQYF. The CDR3 DNA reads as TGCAGCGTGTCCCTAAGCGGCACTTCGACAGATACGCAGTATTTT.